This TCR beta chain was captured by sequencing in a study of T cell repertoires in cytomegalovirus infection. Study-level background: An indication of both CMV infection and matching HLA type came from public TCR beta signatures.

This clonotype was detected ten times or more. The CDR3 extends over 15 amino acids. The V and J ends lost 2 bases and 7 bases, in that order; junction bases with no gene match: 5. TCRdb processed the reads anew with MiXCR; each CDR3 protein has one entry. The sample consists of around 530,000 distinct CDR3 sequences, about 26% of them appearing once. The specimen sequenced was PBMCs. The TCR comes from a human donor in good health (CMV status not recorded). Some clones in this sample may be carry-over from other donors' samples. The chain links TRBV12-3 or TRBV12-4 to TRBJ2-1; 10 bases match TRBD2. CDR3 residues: CASSLSASGSNEQFF. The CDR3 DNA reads TGTGCCAGCAGTTTATCGGCTAGCGGGAGTAATGAGCAGTTCTTC.